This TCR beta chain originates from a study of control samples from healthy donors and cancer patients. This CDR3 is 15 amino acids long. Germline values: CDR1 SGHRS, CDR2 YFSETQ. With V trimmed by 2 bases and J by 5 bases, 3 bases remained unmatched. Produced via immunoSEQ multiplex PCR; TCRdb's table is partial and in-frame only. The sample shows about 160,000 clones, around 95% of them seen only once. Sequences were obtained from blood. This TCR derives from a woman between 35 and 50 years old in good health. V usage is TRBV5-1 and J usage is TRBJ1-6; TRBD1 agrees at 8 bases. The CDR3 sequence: CASSFRGQDNSPLHF. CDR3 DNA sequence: TGCGCCAGCAGCTTCCGGGGACAGGATAATTCACCCCTCCACTTT.